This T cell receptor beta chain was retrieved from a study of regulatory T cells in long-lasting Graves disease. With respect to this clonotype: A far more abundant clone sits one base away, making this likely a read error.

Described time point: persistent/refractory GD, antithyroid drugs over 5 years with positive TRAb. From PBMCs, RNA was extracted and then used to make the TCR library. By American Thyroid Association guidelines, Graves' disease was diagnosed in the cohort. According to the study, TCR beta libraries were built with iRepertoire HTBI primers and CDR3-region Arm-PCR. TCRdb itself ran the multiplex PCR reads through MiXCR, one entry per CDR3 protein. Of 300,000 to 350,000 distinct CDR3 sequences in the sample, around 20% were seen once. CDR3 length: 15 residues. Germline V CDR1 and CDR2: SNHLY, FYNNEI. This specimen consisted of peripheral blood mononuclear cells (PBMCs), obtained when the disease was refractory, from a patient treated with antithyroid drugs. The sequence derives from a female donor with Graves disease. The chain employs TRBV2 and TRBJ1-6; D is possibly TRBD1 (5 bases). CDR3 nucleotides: TGTGCCAGCAGCCAAGCGGGGCCTTATAATTCACCCCCCCACTTT. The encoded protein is CASSQAGPYNSPPHF.